The T cell receptor beta chain described here comes from a study of blood T cell repertoires in COVID-19. Trimming shortened V by 7 bases and J by 5 bases, and 20 bases separated the two germline ends. The CDR3 spans 15 residues. CDR1 and CDR2 (germline): MRHNA, SNTAGT. The authors' processing: Amplified reference gene primers provided the basis for estimating nucleated cell counts. The method was immunoSEQ multiplex PCR; TCRdb's version includes in-frame clones alone and lacks a portion of them. D and trimming come from the DNA, and the V and J calls and clone size come from that table. The sample has tens of thousands of clones, 85% to 90% seen once.

The TCR was taken from an elderly woman with active COVID-19. The rearrangement joins TRBV6-4 to TRBJ1-1; no clear D gene. Sequencing was performed on peripheral blood. CDR3 region: CASKRTPASGTEAFF. The CDR3 DNA follows: TGTGCCAGCAAAAGGACTCCCGCGAGTGGAACTGAAGCTTTCTTT.